This T cell receptor beta chain is drawn from a study of T cell repertoires in cytomegalovirus infection. Using its own MiXCR run on the reads, TCRdb lists one record per CDR3 protein. The sample shows some 100,000 distinct CDR3 sequences, less than 25% of them seen only once. Study-wide results and caveats: The study identified carriers of CMV plus the relevant HLA from cumulative public TCR beta family frequency.

Regarding this clonotype: Antigen specificity is unknown.

CDR1 and CDR2 (germline): PRHDT, FYEKMQ (reference sequence). There are 15 residues in the CDR3. After removal of 6 bases from V and 5 bases from J, the junction contained 7 bases not matched to a gene. This rearrangement joins TRBV13 to TRBJ2-1, with TRBD2 identical over 10 bases. This clonotype was sampled from a human donor in good health (CMV status not recorded). Some clones in this sample may be carry-over from other donors' samples. Input material: CD8+ T cells from PBMCs. The CDR3 spells CASRSQTSGNNEQFF. In nucleotides, the CDR3 is TGTGCCAGCAGGTCCCAAACTAGCGGGAACAATGAGCAGTTCTTC.